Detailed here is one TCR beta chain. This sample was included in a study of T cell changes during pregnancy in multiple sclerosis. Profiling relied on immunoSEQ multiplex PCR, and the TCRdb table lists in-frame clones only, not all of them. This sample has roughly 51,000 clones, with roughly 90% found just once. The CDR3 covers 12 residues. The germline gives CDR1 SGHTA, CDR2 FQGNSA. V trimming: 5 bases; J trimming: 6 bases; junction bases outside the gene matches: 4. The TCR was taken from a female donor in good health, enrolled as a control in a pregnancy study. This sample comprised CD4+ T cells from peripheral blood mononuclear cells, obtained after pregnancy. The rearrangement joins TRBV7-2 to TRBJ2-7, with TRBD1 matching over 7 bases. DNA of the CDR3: TGTGCCAGCAGCACCAGACAGGGCGAGCAGTACTTC. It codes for CASSTRQGEQYF.